This T cell receptor beta chain was observed in a study of T cell responses to AZD1222 COVID-19 vaccine. For the study at large: Second doses that came at about 4 or about 12 weeks were put together. Study observations and caveats: Donors, mostly white British, included more females; clonal diversity was possibly underestimated. Per reports, nearly half of all spike-specific TCRs target regions that are unmutated in variants. The CD4 TCRs associated with vaccination extended across spike and predominated at 160-218 and 743-854.

As for this clone: Its antigen is not known.

Profiling relied on immunoSEQ multiplex PCR, and the TCRdb table lists in-frame clones only, not all of them. The sample yields around 130,000 clones, 80% to 90% seen once. V dropped 5 bases and J dropped 1 base, with 14 bases sitting between them. This CDR3 region has 16 residues. CDR1 and CDR2 (germline): SGHTA, FQGNSA. The sequences come from peripheral blood, collected on day 0 of AZD1222 vaccination. This rearrangement joins TRBV7-2 to TRBJ2-2, with a weak D call TRBD2 (5 bases). The TCR was taken from an adult in good health. The CDR3 protein is CASSGRVAKNTGELFF. The CDR3 nucleotides read TGTGCCAGCAGCGGCCGAGTAGCGAAGAACACCGGGGAGCTGTTTTTT.